The 17 T cell receptor beta chains below all came from one sample that was sequenced in a study of blood T cell repertoires in COVID-19. Clones were sequenced by immunoSEQ multiplex PCR, and TCRdb holds only the in-frame ones, with some missing. The table records 200,000 to 250,000 clones, more than 70% of them present only once. The sample was peripheral blood. The receptors here all came from a woman aged 55-69 years with acute or convalescent COVID-19.

The rearrangement uses TRBV5-1 and TRBJ2-6; D gene ambiguous. In germline, CDR1 is SGHRS, CDR2 YFSETQ. The CDR3 has 15 residues. The ends were cut back, 1 base at V and 0 bases at J, with 5 bases in the middle. The CDR3 DNA sequence: TGCGCCAGCAGCTTGACAGCCTCTGGGGCCAACGTCCTGACTTTC. Its protein product is CASSLTASGANVLTF.

The chain recombines TRBV7-9 with TRBJ2-3; tentative D call: TRBD2 (5 bases). CDR3 length: 15 residues. Germline V CDR1 and CDR2: SEHNR, FQNEAQ (reference sequence). With 5 bases removed from V and 0 bases from J, the gap between germline ends came to 12 bases. CDR3 region: CASSVPRTSTDTQYF. The CDR3 DNA sequence: TGTGCCAGCAGCGTCCCCCGGACTAGCACAGATACGCAGTATTTT.

The V gene is TRBV30, the J gene TRBJ1-5; D might be TRBD1 (5 bases). This CDR3 has 13 residues. The germline V gene has CDR1 GTSNPN and CDR2 SVGIG (reference sequence). Trimming stripped 2 bases from V and 6 bases from J, with 11 bases between. The CDR3 loop reads CAWSQGNSQPQHF. CDR3 sequence (DNA): TGTGCCTGGAGTCAGGGCAACAGTCAGCCCCAGCATTTT.

The V call is TRBV6-5, the J call TRBJ1-2, with TRBD1 as a possible D gene (5 bases). V was clipped by 2 bases and J by 8 bases, with 18 bases between them. Germline CDR1 MNHEY, CDR2 SVGAGI. The CDR3 contains 15 residues. The CDR3: CASSYSGRTEGGYTF. The CDR3 nucleotides are TGTGCCAGCAGTTACAGTGGGCGAACGGAGGGGGGCTACACCTTC.

V is TRBV5-6 and J is TRBJ2-3; D is undetermined. Germline CDR1 and CDR2: SGHDT and YYEEEE. V lost 1 base and J 0 bases, leaving 12 bases between the germline ends. This CDR3 contains 16 residues. CDR3 loop: CASSLMTPTSTDTQYF. CDR3 nucleotide sequence: TGTGCCAGCAGCTTGATGACACCCACTAGCACAGATACGCAGTATTTT. Variable domain in full (rest from reference TRBV5-6 and TRBJ2-3): DAGVTQSPTHLIKTRGQQVTLRCSPKSGHDTVSWYQQALGQGPQFIFQYYEEEERQRGNFPDRFSGHQFPNYSSELNVNALLLGDSALYLCASSLMTPTSTDTQYFGPGTRLTVL.

This CDR3 reads CASSFQGLRDTIYF. For the CDR3, the DNA is TGTGCCAGCAGTTTTCAGGGCCTTCGGGACACCATATATTTT. This chain links TRBV28 with TRBJ1-3; possible D gene TRBD1, 5 bases. CDR1 MDHEN and CDR2 SYDVKM come from the germline V gene. The ends were cut back, 3 bases at V and 8 bases at J, with 14 bases in the middle. The length of the CDR3 is 14 residues.

This clone appeared a few times. In nucleotides, the CDR3 is TGTGCCAGTAGAGTAACGCCCTACACGACAGGCTCTAACTATGGCTACACCTTC. It translates to CASRVTPYTTGSNYGYTF. The chain combines TRBV19 with TRBJ1-2; tentative D call: TRBD1 (6 bases). CDR3 length: 18 residues. From germline, CDR1 is LNHDA and CDR2 SQIVND (reference sequence). Trimming cost V 6 bases and J 0 bases, with 23 bases left between them.

V is TRBV6-5 and J is TRBJ2-1, with TRBD1 matching 9 bases. The CDR3 sequence is 15 residues long. The germline V gene has CDR1 MNHEY and CDR2 SVGAGI. V shed 6 bases and J 3 bases; nucleotides not matched to a gene: 6. DNA of the CDR3: TGTGCCAGCAGCCCCGGACAGGGGCGCTACAATGAGCAGTTCTTC. This encodes CASSPGQGRYNEQFF.

The gene calls are TRBV7-9 and TRBJ1-4; maybe TRBD1 (5 bases). Trimming pared 5 bases from V and 10 bases from J, leaving 23 bases between. The germline gives CDR1 SEHNR, CDR2 FQNEAQ (reference sequence). The CDR3 has 16 residues. CDR3 nucleotide sequence: TGTGCCAGCAGCCCAATGGCGGGGGTGGGAGCAGGAAAACTGTTTTTT. Protein product: CASSPMAGVGAGKLFF.

The CDR3 protein is CASSTGTSVNTGELFF. CDR3 sequence (DNA): TGTGCCAGTAGTACCGGGACTAGCGTCAACACCGGGGAGCTGTTTTTT. The rearrangement joins TRBV19 to TRBJ2-2; 10 bases map to TRBD2. The V gene's germline CDR1 is LNHDA and CDR2 SQIVND (reference sequence). V lost 4 bases, J lost 2 bases, and 4 bases stayed unmatched. The CDR3 contains 16 residues.

The rearrangement joins TRBV7-2 to TRBJ1-2, with 12 bases identical to TRBD1. Unmatched junction bases numbered 7, after V lost 2 bases and J lost 9 bases. Germline V CDR1 and CDR2: SGHTA, FQGNSA. The CDR3 loop spans 15 amino acids. In nucleotides, the CDR3 is TGTGCCAGCAGCTTACGGGGGACAGGGGGCGGCCGCTACACCTTC. It specifies CASSLRGTGGGRYTF.

V and J are TRBV4-1 and TRBJ2-1; maybe TRBD1 (6 bases). CDR3 length: 16 amino acids. Germline loops: CDR1 MGHRA, CDR2 YSYEKL. The ends were cut back, 1 base at V and 2 bases at J, with 12 bases in the middle. CDR3 DNA: TGCGCCAGCAGCCAAGGCGGACAGACCCCCTACAATGAGCAGTTCTTC. Amino acids: CASSQGGQTPYNEQFF.

To note about this clone: At one boundary the junction diverges from the germline segment, which might be a read error. The gene calls are TRBV7-7 and TRBJ2-1, with 8 bases matching TRBD2. Per the germline V gene, CDR1 is SSHAT and CDR2 is FNYEAQ (reference sequence). CDR3 length: 15 amino acids. Here the CDR3 reads CASSLSGGGYNEQFF. The CDR3 DNA sequence: TGTGCTAGCAGCCTCAGCGGGGGAGGCTACAATGAGCAGTTCTTC.

This clone was seen more than once but under ten times. It may be a read error: a sequence one base away is much more abundant. Other nucleotide sequences from this sample produce the same CDR3. The chain uses TRBV2 and TRBJ1-5, with TRBD1 as a possible D gene (5 bases). The V gene lost 6 bases and the J gene lost 0 bases, with 9 bases spanning the gap. CDR3 length: 14 residues. Per germline, CDR1 SNHLY and CDR2 FYNNEI. Here the CDR3 DNA reads TGTGCCAGCAGCGACAGTCATAGCAATCAGCCCCAGCATTTT. Translating it yields CASSDSHSNQPQHF.

In the case of this clone: At one end, the junction sequence differs from germline, possibly due to a read error. The chain uses TRBV9 and TRBJ2-7; D perhaps matches TRBD1 (6 bases). The CDR3 totals 12 residues. Germline assignment: CDR1 SGDLS and CDR2 YYNGEE. CDR3 DNA sequence: TGTGCCAGCAGCGTTTCGACAGGACAAAAATCTTTC. It translates to CASSVSTGQKSF.

The chain joins TRBV7-8 to TRBJ2-2, with TRBD1 matching over 8 bases. Germline values: CDR1 SGHVS, CDR2 FQNEAQ. CDR3 length: 17 amino acids. Unmatched junction bases numbered 14, after V lost 5 bases and J lost 6 bases. CDR3 sequence: CASSVWERTGLPGELFF. In DNA form, the CDR3 reads TGTGCCAGCAGCGTGTGGGAGCGGACAGGGTTACCCGGGGAGCTGTTTTTT.

This clone was detected only once. The gene calls are TRBV6-5 and TRBJ1-2, with 8 bases lining up with TRBD1. V lost 6 bases to trimming and J lost 4 bases; unmatched junction nucleotides: 7. This CDR3 contains 14 residues. Germline-derived CDR1 and CDR2 are MNHEY and SVGAGI. The CDR3 region has the DNA TGTGCCAGCAGCCCCGGACAGGGTCTCTATGGCTACACCTTC. Encoded protein: CASSPGQGLYGYTF.